These 9 T cell receptor beta chains were all obtained from the same sample, sequenced in a study of T-cell reconstitution after alpha-beta-depleted transplantation in children. During its preparation, the TCRbeta library received unique molecular identifiers. TCRdb redid the calling of the PCR reads with MiXCR, one entry per CDR3 protein. Among hundreds of thousands of distinct CDR3 sequences listed, under 15% were seen once. This material consisted of PBMCs, taken before TCRalphabeta/CD19-depleted stem cell transplant. All receptors derive from a girl under 10 years old with congenital amegakaryocytic thrombocytopenia, due to receive a stem cell transplant.

This clonotype was recorded many times. The genes are TRBV5-1 and TRBJ1-5; no definite D call. This CDR3 region has 14 residues. Germline assignment: CDR1 SGHRS and CDR2 YFSETQ. V was clipped by 4 bases and J by 3 bases, with 11 bases between them. Here the CDR3 DNA reads TGCGCCAGCAGCCTTTCCGGGAACAATCAGCCCCAGCATTTT. This translates into CASSLSGNNQPQHF.

This clonotype was counted many times. The chain has TRBV7-3 and TRBJ1-5; D possibly corresponds to TRBD1 (5 bases). Trimming shortened V by 5 bases and J by 4 bases, and 9 bases separated the two germline ends. Germline CDR1 reads SGHTA; CDR2 reads FQGTGA. This CDR3 contains 13 residues. The CDR3 here is CASSRGSNQPQHF. The CDR3, as DNA: TGTGCCAGCAGCCGGGGCTCAAATCAGCCCCAGCATTTT.

This clonotype was detected many times. The gene calls are TRBV12-3 or TRBV12-4 and TRBJ1-5; D is undetermined. The CDR3 sequence is 14 residues long. V lost 7 bases and J lost 10, with 20 bases in between. The chain's CDR3 is CASTIWRQNKPQHF. In DNA, the CDR3 is TGTGCCAGCACTATTTGGCGCCAAAACAAACCCCAGCATTTT.

The chain uses TRBV7-2 and TRBJ2-3, with 8 bases lining up with TRBD2. This CDR3 region has 14 residues. The germline V gene encodes CDR1 SGHTA and CDR2 FQGNSA. The trim removed 4 bases at V and 4 bases at J, leaving 4 bases unmatched. DNA of the CDR3: TGTGCCAGCAGCTCTCTAGCGGGCCCAGATACGCAGTATTTT. Amino acid sequence: CASSSLAGPDTQYF.

This clonotype was recorded at least ten times. The rearrangement links TRBV5-1 to TRBJ1-6, with 9 positions matching TRBD1. The V and J ends lost 4 bases and 9 bases, in that order; junction bases with no gene match: 8. This CDR3 has 15 residues. Germline-derived CDR1 and CDR2 are SGHRS and YFSETQ. The CDR3 bases are TGCGCCAGCAGCACCGGACAGGGGACGGGTTCACCCCTCCACTTT. Protein: CASSTGQGTGSPLHF.

This chain uses TRBV7-2 with TRBJ2-2, with D uncertain. V dropped 0 bases and J dropped 8 bases, with 10 bases sitting between them. Germline V CDR1 and CDR2: SGHTA, FQGNSA. This CDR3 spans 14 amino acids. Here the CDR3 reads CASSLAIIGGELFF. The CDR3 DNA sequence: TGTGCCAGCAGCTTAGCGATCATCGGTGGGGAGCTGTTTTTT.

This clonotype was counted a few times. The chain couples TRBV20-1 to TRBJ2-3, with 14 positions matching TRBD2. J lost 3 bases, V lost 3 bases, and 2 bases had no gene match. The germline V gene encodes CDR1 DFQATT and CDR2 SNEGSKA (reference sequence). CDR3 size: 15 residues. In DNA form, the CDR3 reads TGCAGTGCTAGCCGGACTAGCGGGAGGACAGATACGCAGTATTTT. This encodes CSASRTSGRTDTQYF.

This clonotype was seen only a few times. The CDR3 spells CASSLARGGSPLHF. The CDR3 nucleotides are TGCGCCAGCAGCTTGGCTCGGGGGGGGTCACCCCTCCACTTT. The genes are TRBV5-1 and TRBJ1-6; D might be TRBD1 (5 bases). V shed 0 bases and J shed 10 bases, with 11 bases lying between them. Germline assignment: CDR1 SGHRS and CDR2 YFSETQ. The CDR3 is 14 amino acids.

As DNA, the CDR3 is TGCAGTGCTCCCGGCACGGGACAGGGATACGAGCAGTACTTC. This codes for CSAPGTGQGYEQYF. The chain has TRBV20-1 and TRBJ2-7; 9 bases agree with TRBD1. The junction had 9 bases not matched to a gene; V was cut back by 5 bases and J by 4 bases. This CDR3 spans 14 amino acids. Germline-derived CDR1 and CDR2 are DFQATT and SNEGSKA (reference sequence).